This TCR beta chain was captured by sequencing in a study of blood T cells in healthy people across ages. Turning to the study itself: About one barcoded beta molecule was captured per two T cells (by template switching).

A second PCR of 7 to 11 cycles used a sample-barcoded 5' primer and a J-beta primer mix. Each of the cDNA molecules was tagged by a template-switch adaptor with 12 random nucleotides. One entry per CDR3 protein results from TCRdb running MiXCR on the 5' RACE reads. The sample lists 550,000 to 700,000 distinct CDR3 sequences; approximately 27% were seen once. V was trimmed by 0 bases and J by 6 bases, leaving 12 bases between them. The CDR3 runs to 14 residues. Per germline, CDR1 SEHNR and CDR2 FQNEAQ (reference sequence). As regards this clonotype: The antigen remains unidentified.

General study findings and limits: Investigators treated diversity estimates from one million T cells as underestimates.

This TCR derives from a woman aged 70-85 years in good health. The specimen sequenced was blood. V usage is TRBV7-9 and J usage is TRBJ2-7; the D is unclear. CDR3 loop: CASSLATVSGEQYF. The CDR3 bases are TGTGCCAGCAGCTTAGCCACGGTTTCTGGCGAGCAGTACTTC.